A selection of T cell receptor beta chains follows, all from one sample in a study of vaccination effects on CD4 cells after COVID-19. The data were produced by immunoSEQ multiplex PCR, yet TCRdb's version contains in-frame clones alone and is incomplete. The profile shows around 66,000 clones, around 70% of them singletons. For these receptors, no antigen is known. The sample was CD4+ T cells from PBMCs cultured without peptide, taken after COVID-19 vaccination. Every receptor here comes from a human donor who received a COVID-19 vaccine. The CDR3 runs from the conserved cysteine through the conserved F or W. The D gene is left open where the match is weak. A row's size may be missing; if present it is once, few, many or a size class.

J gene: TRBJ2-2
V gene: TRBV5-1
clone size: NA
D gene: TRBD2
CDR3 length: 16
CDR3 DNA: TGCGCCAGCAGCTTGGGGGCTAGCGGGAACACCGGGGAGCTGTTTTTT
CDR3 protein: CASSLGASGNTGELFF

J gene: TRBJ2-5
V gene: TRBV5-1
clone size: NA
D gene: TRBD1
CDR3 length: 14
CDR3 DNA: TGCGCCAGCAGCGCGACAGGGGGAAAAGAGACCCAGTACTTC
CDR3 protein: CASSATGGKETQYF

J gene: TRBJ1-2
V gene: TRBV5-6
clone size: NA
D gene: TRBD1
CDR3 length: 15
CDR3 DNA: TGTGCCAGCAGCTTGTATAGGACAGGGGGCTATGGCTACACCTTC
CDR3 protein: CASSLYRTGGYGYTF

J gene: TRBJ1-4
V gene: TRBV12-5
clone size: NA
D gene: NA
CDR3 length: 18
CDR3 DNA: TGTGCTAGTGGTTTGGATAACGCCAACCCCGCAACTAATGAAAAACTGTTTTTT
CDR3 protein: CASGLDNANPATNEKLFF

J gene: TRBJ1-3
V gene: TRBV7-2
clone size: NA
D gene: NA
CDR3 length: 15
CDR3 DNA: TGTGCCAGCAGCGACGCGCGGCGGCCTGGAAACACCATATATTTT
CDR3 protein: CASSDARRPGNTIYF

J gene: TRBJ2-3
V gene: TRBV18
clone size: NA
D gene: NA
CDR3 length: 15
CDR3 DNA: TGTGCCAGCTCACCACCCAGGAGTAGCACAGATACGCAGTATTTT
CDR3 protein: CASSPPRSSTDTQYF

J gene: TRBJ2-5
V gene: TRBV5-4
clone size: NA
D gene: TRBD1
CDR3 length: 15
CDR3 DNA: TGTGCCAGCAGCTCCCGGGACAGGACCCAAGAGACCCAGTACTTC
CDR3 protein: CASSSRDRTQETQYF

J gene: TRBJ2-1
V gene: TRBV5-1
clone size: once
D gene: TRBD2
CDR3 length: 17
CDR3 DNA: TGCGCCAGCAGCTTGACTAGCGGGGGGCCAATCTACAATGAGCAGTTCTTC
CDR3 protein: CASSLTSGGPIYNEQFF

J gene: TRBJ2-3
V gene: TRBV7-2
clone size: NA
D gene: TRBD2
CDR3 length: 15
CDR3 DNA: TGTGCCAGCAGCCTAAACGGGGGGGGGAGAGATACGCAGTATTTT
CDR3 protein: CASSLNGGGRDTQYF

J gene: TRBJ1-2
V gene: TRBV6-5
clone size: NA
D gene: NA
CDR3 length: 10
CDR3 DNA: TGTGCCAGCAGTAACTATGGCTACACCTTC
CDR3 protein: CASSNYGYTF

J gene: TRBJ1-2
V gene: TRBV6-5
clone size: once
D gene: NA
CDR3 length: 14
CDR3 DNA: TGTGCCACCTGGGGGGGACCAGGGAGGCATGGCTACACCTTC
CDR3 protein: CATWGGPGRHGYTF

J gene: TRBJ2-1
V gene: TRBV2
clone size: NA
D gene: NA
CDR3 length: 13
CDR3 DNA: TGTGCCAGCGGAGGGGGTCCAGCTAATGAGCAGTTCTTC
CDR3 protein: CASGGGPANEQFF

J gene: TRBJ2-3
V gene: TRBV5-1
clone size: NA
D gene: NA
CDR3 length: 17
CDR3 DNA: TGCGCCAGCAGCCGGAGCGCGGGTCTACCTAGCACAGATACGCAGTATTTT
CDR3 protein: CASSRSAGLPSTDTQYF

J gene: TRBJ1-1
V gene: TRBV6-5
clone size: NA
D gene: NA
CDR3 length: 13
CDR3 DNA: TGTGCCAGCAGCTCCTGGGGGAACACTGAAGCTTTCTTT
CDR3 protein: CASSSWGNTEAFF

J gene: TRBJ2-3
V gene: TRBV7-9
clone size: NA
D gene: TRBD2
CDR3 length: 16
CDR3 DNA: TGTGCCAGCAGTTCCCCTGGCGGGGGGTTCACAGATACGCAGTATTTT
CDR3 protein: CASSSPGGGFTDTQYF

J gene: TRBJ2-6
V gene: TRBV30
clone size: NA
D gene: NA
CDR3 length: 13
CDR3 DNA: TGTGCCTGGAGGCGGTCTGGGGCCAACGTCCTGACTTTC
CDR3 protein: CAWRRSGANVLTF

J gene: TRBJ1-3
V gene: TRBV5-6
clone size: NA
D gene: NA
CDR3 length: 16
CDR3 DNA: TGTGCCAGCAGCTTATGGGACCGCTCCCCTGGAAACACCATATATTTT
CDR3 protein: CASSLWDRSPGNTIYF